This TCR beta chain was profiled in a study of blood T cells in healthy people across ages. Study-level points and caveats: Per million T cells, TCR beta diversity dropped roughly linearly as age increased. The CMV status of each donor remained undetermined, and this could have confounded shifts in expanded clonotypes.

Per sample, extraction of total RNA gave at least 6 micrograms in every case. With respect to this clonotype: Its antigen remains unknown.

Primers used in a second PCR of about 7 to 12 cycles were a sample-barcoded 5' primer and a J-beta primer mix. Each cDNA was tagged by a template-switch adaptor containing 12 random nucleotides. One entry per CDR3 protein results from TCRdb running MiXCR on the 5' RACE reads. The sample lists 450,000 to 700,000 distinct CDR3 sequences, 25% to 30% seen once, with less than 20% in the top ten. This CDR3 region has 15 residues. The V and J ends lost 3 bases and 6 bases respectively, with 15 bases between them. From germline, CDR1 is SGHRS and CDR2 YFSETQ. The rearrangement uses TRBV5-1 and TRBJ2-2; maybe TRBD1 (7 bases). Input material: blood. The sequence was collected from a woman aged 70 to 79 in good health. As DNA, the CDR3 is TGCGCCAGCAGCTGGCGTGACAGGGAGGCCGGGGAGCTGTTTTTT. It specifies CASSWRDREAGELFF. Together with reference TRBV5-1 and TRBJ2-2, the CDR3 gives the full variable domain: KAGVTQTPRYLIKTRGQQVTLSCSPISGHRSVSWYQQTPGQGLQFLFEYFSETQRNKGNFPGRFSGRQFSNSRSEMNVSTLELGDSALYLCASSWRDREAGELFFGEGSRLTVL.